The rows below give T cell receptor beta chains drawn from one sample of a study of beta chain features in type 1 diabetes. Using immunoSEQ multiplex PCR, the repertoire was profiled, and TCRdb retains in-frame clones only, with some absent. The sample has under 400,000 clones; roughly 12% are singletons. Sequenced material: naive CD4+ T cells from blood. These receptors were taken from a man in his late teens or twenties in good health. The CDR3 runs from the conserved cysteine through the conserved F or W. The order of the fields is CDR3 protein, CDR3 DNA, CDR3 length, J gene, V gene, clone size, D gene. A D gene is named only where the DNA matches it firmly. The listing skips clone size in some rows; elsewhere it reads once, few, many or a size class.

CASSQGRRGTDTQYF	TGCGCCAGCAGCCAAGGAAGACGGGGGACAGATACGCAGTATTTT	15	TRBJ2-3	TRBV4-3	-	-
CASSLGQGNQPQHF	TGTGCCAGCAGCTTAGGACAGGGAAATCAGCCCCAGCATTTT	14	TRBJ1-5	TRBV13	-	-
CAWSDLGQGLHGHTF	TGTGCCTGGAGTGATTTGGGACAGGGGCTCCATGGCCACACCTTC	15	TRBJ1-2	TRBV30	few	TRBD1
CASRNPGLAGPYEQYF	TGTGCCAGCAGAAATCCCGGACTAGCGGGGCCTTACGAGCAGTACTTC	16	TRBJ2-7	TRBV2	few	TRBD2
CASSSGTSGSPETQYF	TGTGCCAGCAGCTCAGGGACTAGCGGGAGCCCAGAGACCCAGTACTTC	16	TRBJ2-5	TRBV4-2	few	TRBD2
CASSTTQGTQPQHF	TGTGCCAGCAGCACTACACAGGGGACTCAGCCCCAGCATTTT	14	TRBJ1-5	TRBV28	few	TRBD1
CAWSRGLPYEQYF	TGTGCCTGGAGCAGGGGTCTCCCCTACGAGCAGTACTTC	13	TRBJ2-7	TRBV30	few	-
CASSKSPGNTEAFF	TGTGCCAGCAGCAAATCCCCGGGGAACACTGAAGCTTTCTTT	14	TRBJ1-1	TRBV21-1	-	-
CASSSEYPGNEQFF	TGTGCCAGCAGCTCGGAGTACCCCGGCAATGAGCAGTTCTTC	14	TRBJ2-1	TRBV5-4	few	-
CASSVVPRDKSWEQYF	TGTGCCAGCAGCGTCGTACCCCGGGACAAGAGCTGGGAGCAGTACTTC	16	TRBJ2-7	TRBV21-1	-	-
CAWSSARVATNEKLFF	TGTGCCTGGAGCTCGGCTAGAGTAGCAACTAATGAAAAACTGTTTTTT	16	TRBJ1-4	TRBV30	-	-
CASSLAGVRETQYF	TGTGCCAGCAGCCTAGCGGGGGTTAGGGAGACCCAGTACTTC	14	TRBJ2-5	TRBV28	few	TRBD2
CASSIQLGAGENTF	TGTGCCAGCAGCATACAGTTGGGAGCGGGCGAGAACACCTTC	14	TRBJ1-2	TRBV7-8	-	-
CASSPRPQGHTSTYF	TGTGCCAGCAGCCCACGACCCCAGGGACATACGAGCACGTACTTC	15	TRBJ2-7	TRBV7-2	few	-
CASSVVLRTNEQFF	TGTGCCAGCAGCGTAGTTCTGAGAACCAATGAGCAGTTCTTC	14	TRBJ2-1	TRBV9	-	-
CATRTGLNQPQHF	TGTGCCACAAGGACAGGGCTTAATCAGCCCCAGCATTTT	13	TRBJ1-5	TRBV15	-	TRBD1
CASSVGYRGEAFF	TGTGCCAGCAGCGTAGGCTACCGGGGTGAAGCTTTCTTT	13	TRBJ1-1	TRBV9	-	-
CASSLRRGGGAGYEQYF	TGTGCCAGCAGCTTAAGGCGTGGCGGGGGGGCTGGGTACGAGCAGTACTTC	17	TRBJ2-7	TRBV7-6	-	TRBD2
CASSLGGPEFGEQYF	TGCGCCAGCAGCTTAGGGGGCCCAGAATTCGGGGAGCAGTACTTC	15	TRBJ2-7	TRBV5-1	few	TRBD1
CASSTQADNQPQHF	TGTGCCAGTAGTACCCAGGCTGACAATCAGCCCCAGCATTTT	14	TRBJ1-5	TRBV19	-	-
CASSQEQGGETQYF	TGCGCCAGCAGCCAAGAGCAAGGGGGAGAGACCCAGTACTTC	14	TRBJ2-5	TRBV4-3	many	-
CASSPGRGGITGELFF	TGTGCCAGCTCACCTGGCCGAGGGGGCATCACCGGGGAGCTGTTTTTT	16	TRBJ2-2	TRBV18	-	TRBD1
CAISESTAGEAFF	TGTGCCATCAGTGAGTCGACAGCGGGTGAAGCTTTCTTT	13	TRBJ1-1	TRBV10-3	few	-
CASSSLGDRVSHEQFF	TGTGCCAGCAGTTCACTTGGGGACAGGGTTAGTCATGAGCAGTTCTTC	16	TRBJ2-1	TRBV6-5	-	TRBD1
CAWSGPGGQDTQYF	TGTGCCTGGAGTGGCCCAGGAGGTCAAGATACGCAGTATTTT	14	TRBJ2-3	TRBV30	-	-
CASRPRTSGSGETQYF	TGTGCCAGCAGACCTAGGACTAGCGGGAGCGGGGAGACCCAGTACTTC	16	TRBJ2-5	TRBV7-6	few	TRBD2
CASSQEQGLYGYTF	TGTGCCAGCAGCCAAGAACAGGGCCTCTATGGCTACACCTTC	14	TRBJ1-2	TRBV4-2	few	-
CASSIYGRPSTDTQYF	TGTGCCAGTAGTATCTACGGCAGGCCTAGCACAGATACGCAGTATTTT	16	TRBJ2-3	TRBV19	few	-
CASSAAVAGSSYNEQFF	TGTGCCAGCAGCGCGGCGGTAGCGGGAAGCTCCTACAATGAGCAGTTCTTC	17	TRBJ2-1	TRBV7-2	few	TRBD2
CAISGRGGADQPQHF	TGTGCCATCAGTGGAAGGGGGGGGGCGGATCAGCCCCAGCATTTT	15	TRBJ1-5	TRBV10-3	few	-
CASSSLGLFGTDTQYF	TGTGCCAGCAGCTCACTCGGACTATTCGGGACAGATACGCAGTATTTT	16	TRBJ2-3	TRBV5-6	few	-
CSVGQGLSSGANVLTF	TGCAGCGTCGGACAGGGACTAAGCTCTGGGGCCAACGTCCTGACTTTC	16	TRBJ2-6	TRBV29-1	few	-
CAWHSGRETQYF	TGTGCCTGGCATAGCGGGAGAGAGACCCAGTACTTC	12	TRBJ2-5	TRBV30	-	TRBD2
CASSLAAGVQETQYF	TGTGCCAGCAGCTTGGCGGCAGGGGTCCAAGAGACCCAGTACTTC	15	TRBJ2-5	TRBV5-4	-	-
CASSSPGQGREQFF	TGTGCCAGCAGTTCTCCGGGACAGGGGAGGGAGCAGTTCTTC	14	TRBJ2-1	TRBV5-4	few	TRBD1
CASSYWGRGTEAFF	TGTGCCAGCAGTTACTGGGGGCGCGGGACTGAAGCTTTCTTT	14	TRBJ1-1	TRBV6-5	-	-
CASSQEGLASYEQYF	TGCGCCAGCAGCCAAGAGGGACTAGCATCTTACGAGCAGTACTTC	15	TRBJ2-7	TRBV4-3	once	TRBD2
CASNSRDRGSYEQYF	TGTGCCAGCAACTCCCGGGACAGGGGTTCCTACGAGCAGTACTTC	15	TRBJ2-7	TRBV13	-	TRBD1
CASSWGGGLETQYF	TGTGCCAGCAGCTGGGGGGGCGGGTTGGAGACCCAGTACTTC	14	TRBJ2-5	TRBV7-2	-	-
CASSAYSGPGQETQYF	TGTGCCAGCAGCGCCTACAGCGGGCCAGGTCAGGAGACCCAGTACTTC	16	TRBJ2-5	TRBV9	few	-
CASSPTTGNQPQHF	TGTGCCAGCAGCCCAACGACAGGCAATCAGCCCCAGCATTTT	14	TRBJ1-5	TRBV7-9	few	-